The present TCR beta chain was sequenced within a study of blood T cells in healthy people across ages. Using a J-beta primer mix together with a sample-barcoded 5' primer, a second PCR was run for roughly 6 to 12 cycles. TCRdb analysed the 5' RACE reads with MiXCR anew, one entry per CDR3 protein. The sample has 1.5 million to 2 million distinct CDR3 sequences; roughly 30% are singletons. Germline loops: CDR1 SEHNR, CDR2 FQNEAQ (reference sequence). V was clipped by 0 bases and J by 5 bases, with 10 bases between them. The CDR3 is 14 residues long. The receptor was isolated from a woman younger than 45 in good health. The material sequenced was blood. The chain employs TRBV7-9 and TRBJ1-2; D not resolved. The CDR3 nucleotides read TGTGCCAGCAGCTTAGCCGCGGCGGCGTATGGCTACACCTTC. Encoded protein: CASSLAAAAYGYTF.